This is a list of T cell receptor beta chains from one sample in a study of blood T cells in healthy people across ages. TCRdb passed the 5' RACE reads through MiXCR, listing each CDR3 protein once. In the table there are 1.5 million to 2 million distinct CDR3 sequences, roughly 27% of which are singletons. The specimen was blood. The receptor set was obtained from a woman aged 25-40 years in good health. Both conserved end residues are trimmed from each CDR3.

v_gene	j_gene	CDR3aa
TRBV29-1	TRBJ1-1	SGEGVNTEAF
TRBV3-1	TRBJ1-2	ASSQDWRAWDYGYT
TRBV27	TRBJ2-7	ASSPGTGLSYGQY
TRBV7-9	TRBJ1-2	ASSSPPGTGSYGYT
TRBV6-6	TRBJ2-7	ASSYSRLSSEQY
TRBV6-5	TRBJ2-3	ASSCETSRWTSGMTDTQY
TRBV28	TRBJ2-5	ASSSGREETLY
TRBV20-1	TRBJ2-5	SARGQWETQY
TRBV3-1	TRBJ1-6	ASSPRPENSPLH
TRBV27	TRBJ2-7	ASSRSGPYEQY
TRBV29-1	TRBJ2-7	SVERGASEQY
TRBV19	TRBJ2-5	ASSTTGPEGETQY
TRBV6-1	TRBJ2-1	ASSMTGVISEQF
TRBV29-1	TRBJ2-7	SVPRGQGEQY
TRBV30	TRBJ2-1	AWSVIGEQF
TRBV2	TRBJ1-5	ASTATNSNQPQH
TRBV4-3	TRBJ2-1	ASSQEDSSYNEQF
TRBV3-1	TRBJ1-1	ASSQESPYTEAF
TRBV12-3/TRBV12-4	TRBJ1-1	ASSLGAIEAF
TRBV2	TRBJ2-1	ASSDTSGGPEQF
TRBV30	TRBJ2-7	AWSRDRKYEQY
TRBV4-3	TRBJ2-3	ASSEVTSTDTQY
TRBV27	TRBJ2-7	ASAGAIAGEQY
TRBV20-1	TRBJ1-2	SAPRTGGYGYT
TRBV5-1	TRBJ2-2	ASSLEGTTGELF
TRBV20-1	TRBJ1-1	SAGGPAGLNTEAF
TRBV2	TRBJ2-6	ASSIGQGSSGANVLT
TRBV15	TRBJ2-1	ATGTGIINEQF
TRBV2	TRBJ2-7	ASTAPLPGQDYEQY
TRBV12-3/TRBV12-4	TRBJ1-5	ASSTGTRRDSNQPQH
TRBV27	TRBJ2-2	ASGVIHTGELF
TRBV25-1	TRBJ2-1	ASSWAPRYNEQF
TRBV3-1	TRBJ1-2	VSSGLRYGYT
TRBV11-2	TRBJ2-1	ASSPRTGTDEQF
TRBV6-6	TRBJ2-1	ASSPRPYDEQF
TRBV7-2	TRBJ2-5	ASSSDWKRY
TRBV7-9	TRBJ1-4	ASSPSRMTNEKLF
TRBV7-8	TRBJ2-1	ASSLALAGVENEQF
TRBV6-5	TRBJ2-1	ASSREGCDEQF
TRBV6-1	TRBJ1-1	ASLSAHLNTEAF
TRBV11-1	TRBJ2-3	ASSSTSGGLYTDTQY
TRBV19	TRBJ1-5	ASSGTGVIQPQH
TRBV24-1	TRBJ2-1	ATSVERSGSEQF
TRBV12-3/TRBV12-4	TRBJ2-7	ASSLASDGYEQY
TRBV30	TRBJ1-5	AWSEGQGFQPQH
TRBV25-1	TRBJ2-1	ASSEVLSSEQF
TRBV7-2	TRBJ2-7	ASSLVTSGSYEQY
TRBV7-3	TRBJ2-2	ASSRQGPGAYTGELF
TRBV6-2/TRBV6-3	TRBJ2-4	ASSYASFRNIQY
TRBV7-2	TRBJ2-1	ASSLENAGGGEQF
TRBV6-5	TRBJ2-4	ASSRDSTYKNIQY
TRBV20-1	TRBJ2-1	SGLLAVSYNGQF
TRBV21-1	TRBJ2-1	ASTLERAVYNEQF
TRBV20-1	TRBJ2-7	SVIVGGGYEQY
TRBV7-6	TRBJ2-3	ASSQRRDRMTDTQY
TRBV20-1	TRBJ1-2	SASQGPDYGYT
TRBV28	TRBJ2-7	ASSFRKWRDTNYEQY
TRBV29-1	TRBJ2-5	SVVGLSNRVGETQY